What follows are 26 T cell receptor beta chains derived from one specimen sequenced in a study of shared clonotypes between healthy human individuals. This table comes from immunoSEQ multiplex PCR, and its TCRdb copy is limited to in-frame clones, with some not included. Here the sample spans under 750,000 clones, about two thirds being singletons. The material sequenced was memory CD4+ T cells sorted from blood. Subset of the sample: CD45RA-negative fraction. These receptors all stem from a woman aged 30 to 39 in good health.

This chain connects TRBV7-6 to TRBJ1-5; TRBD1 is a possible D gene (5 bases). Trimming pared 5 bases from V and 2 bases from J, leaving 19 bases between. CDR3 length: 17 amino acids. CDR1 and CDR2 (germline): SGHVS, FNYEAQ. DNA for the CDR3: TGTGCCAGCAGCCCTAGCCTACAGGACGGAGGCAATCAGCCCCAGCATTTT. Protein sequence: CASSPSLQDGGNQPQHF. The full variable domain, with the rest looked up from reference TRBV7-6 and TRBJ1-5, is GAGVSQSPRYKVTKRGQDVALRCDPISGHVSLYWYRQALGQGPEFLTYFNYEAQQDKSGLPNDRFSAERPEGSISTLTIQRTEQRDSAMYRCASSPSLQDGGNQPQHFGDGTRLSIL.

CDR3 loop: CASSLLGTENEKLFF. In DNA, the CDR3 is TGTGCCAGCAGCTTGCTGGGGACCGAGAATGAAAAACTGTTTTTT. The chain recombines TRBV5-8 with TRBJ1-4; weak D call: TRBD1 (5 bases). This CDR3 contains 15 residues. The germline V and J ends were trimmed by 1 base and 5 bases, with 12 bases remaining between them. The germline gives CDR1 SGHTS, CDR2 YDEGEE.

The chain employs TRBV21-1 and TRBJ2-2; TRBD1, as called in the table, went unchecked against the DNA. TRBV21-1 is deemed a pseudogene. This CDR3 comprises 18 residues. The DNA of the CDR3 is TGTGCCAGCAGCCCTGACCCTAGGACAGGGGGGAACACCGGGGAGCTGTTTTTT. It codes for CASSPDPRTGGNTGELFF.

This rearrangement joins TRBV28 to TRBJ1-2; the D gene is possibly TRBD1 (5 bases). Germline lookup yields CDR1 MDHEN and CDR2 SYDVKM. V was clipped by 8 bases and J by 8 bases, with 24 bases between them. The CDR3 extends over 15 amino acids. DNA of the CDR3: TGTGCCAGCGCCGAATCGACAGACCGTTCGGGCGGCTACACCTTC. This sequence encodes CASAESTDRSGGYTF.

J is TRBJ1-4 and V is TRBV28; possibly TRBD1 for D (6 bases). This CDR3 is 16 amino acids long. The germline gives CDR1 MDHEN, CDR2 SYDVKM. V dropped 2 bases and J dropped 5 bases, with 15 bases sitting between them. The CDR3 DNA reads TGTGCCAGCAGTTTACCAGGGGTATTTATGAATGAAAAACTGTTTTTT. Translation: CASSLPGVFMNEKLFF. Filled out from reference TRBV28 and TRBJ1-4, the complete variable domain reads DVKVTQSSRYLVKRTGEKVFLECVQDMDHENMFWYRQDPGLGLRLIYFSYDVKMKEKGDIPEGYSVSREKKERFSLILESASTNQTSMYLCASSLPGVFMNEKLFFGSGTQLSVL.

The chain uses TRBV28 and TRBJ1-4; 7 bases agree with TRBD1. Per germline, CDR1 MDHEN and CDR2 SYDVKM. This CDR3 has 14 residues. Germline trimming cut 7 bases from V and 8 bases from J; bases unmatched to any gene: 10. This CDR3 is CASTVTGPGEKLFF. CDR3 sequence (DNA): TGTGCCAGCACCGTGACAGGGCCCGGCGAAAAACTGTTTTTT.

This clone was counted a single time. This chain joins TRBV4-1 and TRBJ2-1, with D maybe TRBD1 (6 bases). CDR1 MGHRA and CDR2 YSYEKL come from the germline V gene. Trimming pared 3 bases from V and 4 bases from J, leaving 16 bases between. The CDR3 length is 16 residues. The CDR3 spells CASSHPTRGSYNEQFF. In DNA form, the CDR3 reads TGCGCCAGCAGCCACCCCACTAGGGGGAGTTACAATGAGCAGTTCTTC.

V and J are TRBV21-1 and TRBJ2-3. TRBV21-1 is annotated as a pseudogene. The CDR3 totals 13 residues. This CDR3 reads CASSTFNADTQYF. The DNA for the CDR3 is TGTGCCAGCAGCACCTTTAACGCAGATACGCAGTATTTT.

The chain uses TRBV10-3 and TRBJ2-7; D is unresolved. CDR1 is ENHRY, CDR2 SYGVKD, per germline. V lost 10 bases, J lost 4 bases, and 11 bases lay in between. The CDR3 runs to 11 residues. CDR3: CATENSYEQYF. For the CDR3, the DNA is TGTGCCACCGAAAACTCGTACGAGCAGTACTTC.

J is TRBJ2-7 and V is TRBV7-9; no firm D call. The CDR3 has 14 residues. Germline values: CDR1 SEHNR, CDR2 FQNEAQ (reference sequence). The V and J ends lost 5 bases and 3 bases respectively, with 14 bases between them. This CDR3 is CASSHGEADYEQYF. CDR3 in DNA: TGTGCCAGCAGCCACGGAGAAGCTGACTACGAGCAGTACTTC.

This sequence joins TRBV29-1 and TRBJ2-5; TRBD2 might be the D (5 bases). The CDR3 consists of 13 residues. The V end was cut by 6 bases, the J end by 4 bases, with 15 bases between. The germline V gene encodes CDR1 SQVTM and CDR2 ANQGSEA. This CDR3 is CSVDGIIGETQYF. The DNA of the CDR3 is TGCAGCGTAGACGGGATTATCGGAGAGACCCAGTACTTC.

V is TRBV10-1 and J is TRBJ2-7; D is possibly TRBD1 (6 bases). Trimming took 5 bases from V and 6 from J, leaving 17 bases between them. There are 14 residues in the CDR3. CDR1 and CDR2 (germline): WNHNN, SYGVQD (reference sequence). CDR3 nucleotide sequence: TGCGCCAGCAGTAACAACAGGGAAGGGAGCGAGCAGTACTTC. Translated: CASSNNREGSEQYF.

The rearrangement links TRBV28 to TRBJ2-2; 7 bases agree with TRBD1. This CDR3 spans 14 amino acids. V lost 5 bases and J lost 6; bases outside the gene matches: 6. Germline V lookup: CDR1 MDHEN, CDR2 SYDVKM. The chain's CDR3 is CASSLGQPPGELFF. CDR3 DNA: TGTGCCAGCAGTCTGGGACAGCCCCCCGGGGAGCTGTTTTTT.

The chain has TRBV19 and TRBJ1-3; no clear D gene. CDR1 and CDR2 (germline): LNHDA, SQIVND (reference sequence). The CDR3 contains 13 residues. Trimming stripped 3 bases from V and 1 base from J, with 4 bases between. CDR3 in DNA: TGTGCCAGTAGTATTTGGTCTGGAAACACCATATATTTT. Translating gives CASSIWSGNTIYF. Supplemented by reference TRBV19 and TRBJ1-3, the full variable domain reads DGGITQSPKYLFRKEGQNVTLSCEQNLNHDAMYWYRQDPGQGLRLIYYSQIVNDFQKGDIAEGYSVSREKKESFPLTVTSAQKNPTAFYLCASSIWSGNTIYFGEGSWLTVV.

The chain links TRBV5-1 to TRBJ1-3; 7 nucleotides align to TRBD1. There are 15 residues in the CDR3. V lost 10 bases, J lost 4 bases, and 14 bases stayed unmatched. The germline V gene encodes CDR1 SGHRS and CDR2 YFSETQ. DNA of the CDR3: TGCGCCCCCAGGGGGGCCCGGGGCCTCGGAAACACCATATATTTT. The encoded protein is CAPRGARGLGNTIYF.

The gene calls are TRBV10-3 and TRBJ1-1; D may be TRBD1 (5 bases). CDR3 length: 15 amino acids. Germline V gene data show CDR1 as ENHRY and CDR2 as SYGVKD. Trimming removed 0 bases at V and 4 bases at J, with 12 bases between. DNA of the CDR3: TGTGCCATCAGTGAGTCAATGGGGCTGGGCACTGAAGCTTTCTTT. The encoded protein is CAISESMGLGTEAFF.

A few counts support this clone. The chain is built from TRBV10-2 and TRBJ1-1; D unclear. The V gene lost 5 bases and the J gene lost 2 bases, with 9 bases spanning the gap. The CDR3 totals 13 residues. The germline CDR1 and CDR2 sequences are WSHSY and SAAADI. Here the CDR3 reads CASSRVGNTEAFF. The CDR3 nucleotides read TGCGCCAGCAGTCGGGTGGGAAACACTGAAGCTTTCTTT.

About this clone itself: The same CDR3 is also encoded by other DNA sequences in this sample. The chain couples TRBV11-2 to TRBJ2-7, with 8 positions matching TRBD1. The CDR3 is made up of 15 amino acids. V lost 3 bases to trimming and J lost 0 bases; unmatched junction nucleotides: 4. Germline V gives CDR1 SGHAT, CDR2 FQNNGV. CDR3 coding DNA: TGTGCCAGCAGCTTGTCAGGGGGCAGCTCCTACGAGCAGTACTTC. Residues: CASSLSGGSSYEQYF.

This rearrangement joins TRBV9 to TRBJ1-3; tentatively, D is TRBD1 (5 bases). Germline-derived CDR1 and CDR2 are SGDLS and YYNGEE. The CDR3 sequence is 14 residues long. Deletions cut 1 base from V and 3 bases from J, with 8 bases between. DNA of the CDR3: TGTGCCAGCAGCGTACAGGGTCATGGAAACACCATATATTTT. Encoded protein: CASSVQGHGNTIYF.

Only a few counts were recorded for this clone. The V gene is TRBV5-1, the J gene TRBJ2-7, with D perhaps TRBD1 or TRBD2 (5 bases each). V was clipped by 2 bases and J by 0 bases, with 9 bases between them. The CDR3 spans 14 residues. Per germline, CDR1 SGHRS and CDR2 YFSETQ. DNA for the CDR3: TGCGCCAGCAGCTTTCAGGGAGTCTCCTACGAGCAGTACTTC. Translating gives CASSFQGVSYEQYF.

The CDR3 is CASRGATGNQPQHF. As DNA, the CDR3 is TGTGCCAGCAGGGGGGCGACAGGAAATCAGCCCCAGCATTTT. This chain connects TRBV2 to TRBJ1-5, with D possibly matching TRBD1 (6 bases). V was pared by 6 bases and J by 4 bases, with 13 bases between. Looked up from germline, CDR1 is SNHLY and CDR2 is FYNNEI. The length of the CDR3 is 14 residues.

The CDR3 nucleotides read TGTGCCAGCAGCCCGGGACGGCAATATGGCTACACCTTC. Translated: CASSPGRQYGYTF. The chain combines TRBV5-6 with TRBJ1-2; a possible D gene is TRBD1 (5 bases). Germline V gives CDR1 SGHDT, CDR2 YYEEEE. Trimming cost V 4 bases and J 5 bases, with 12 bases left between them. The CDR3 is made up of 13 amino acids. The complete variable domain, with remaining parts taken from reference TRBV5-6 and TRBJ1-2, reads DAGVTQSPTHLIKTRGQQVTLRCSPKSGHDTVSWYQQALGQGPQFIFQYYEEEERQRGNFPDRFSGHQFPNYSSELNVNALLLGDSALYLCASSPGRQYGYTFGSGTRLTVV.

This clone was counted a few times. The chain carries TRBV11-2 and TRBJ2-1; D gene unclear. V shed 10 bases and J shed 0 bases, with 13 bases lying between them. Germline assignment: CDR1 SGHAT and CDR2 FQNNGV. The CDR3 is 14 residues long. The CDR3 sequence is CATGVWASYNEQFF. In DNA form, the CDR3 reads TGTGCCACCGGCGTCTGGGCCTCCTACAATGAGCAGTTCTTC. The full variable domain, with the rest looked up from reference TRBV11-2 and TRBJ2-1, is EAGVAQSPRYKIIEKRQSVAFWCNPISGHATLYWYQQILGQGPKLLIQFQNNGVVDDSQLPKDRFSAERLKGVDSTLKIQPAKLEDSAVYLCATGVWASYNEQFFGPGTRLTVL.

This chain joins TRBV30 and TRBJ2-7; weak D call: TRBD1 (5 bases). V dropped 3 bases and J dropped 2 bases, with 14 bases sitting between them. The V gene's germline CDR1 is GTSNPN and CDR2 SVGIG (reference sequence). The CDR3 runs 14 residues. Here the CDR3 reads CAWRKQGFAYEQYF. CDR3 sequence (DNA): TGTGCCTGGAGGAAGCAGGGTTTTGCCTACGAGCAGTACTTC.

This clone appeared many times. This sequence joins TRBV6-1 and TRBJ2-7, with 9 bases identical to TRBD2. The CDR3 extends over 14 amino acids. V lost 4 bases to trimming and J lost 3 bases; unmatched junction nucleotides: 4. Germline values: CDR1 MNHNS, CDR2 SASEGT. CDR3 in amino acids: CASSVGTSSYEQYF. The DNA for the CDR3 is TGTGCCAGCAGTGTCGGGACTAGCAGCTACGAGCAGTACTTC.

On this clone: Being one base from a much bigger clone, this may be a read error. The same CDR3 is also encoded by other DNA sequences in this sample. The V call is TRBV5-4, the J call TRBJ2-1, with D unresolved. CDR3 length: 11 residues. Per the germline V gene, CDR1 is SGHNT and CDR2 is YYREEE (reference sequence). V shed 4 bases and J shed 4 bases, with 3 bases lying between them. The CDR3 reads CASSLYNEQFF. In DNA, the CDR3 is TGTGCCAGCAGCCTTTACAATGAGCAGTTCTTC.